The clone carrying this T cell receptor (beta chain) was recorded a few times. Its antigen remains unknown. The data are from a study of cytomegalovirus exposure and HLA in healthy donors. Study details: Membership in the Caucasian-associated ancestry cluster was found for 75% to 85% of fewer than 450 genotyped donors. Regarding the study as a whole: Donors belonging to an Asian-associated ancestry cluster reportedly showed fewer N-insertions in productive TCRs than the roughly 670-donor mean, according to what a later analysis found. The classifier was said to identify cytomegalovirus status with high specificity and sensitivity. Being productive about 87% or about 30% of the time was typical of most TCR beta V segments in an earlier analysis.

This CDR3 has 13 residues. The V gene's germline CDR1 is SEHNR and CDR2 FQNEAQ (reference sequence). Deletions cut 8 bases from V and 1 base from J, with 11 bases between. The PCR contained 60 Vbeta and 13 Jbeta primers. The protocol was immunoSEQ multiplex PCR, while the TCRdb copy is restricted to in-frame clones and leaves out a portion. The sample lists 200,000 to 250,000 clones, around 85% occurring once. The rearrangement uses TRBV7-9 and TRBJ1-1; no definite D call. Sequenced input: PBMCs. The receptor's source is a girl under 10 years old in good health and CMV-seronegative. CDR3: CASSRHQNTEAFF. For the CDR3, the DNA is TGTGCCAGCTCGAGGCACCAGAACACTGAAGCTTTCTTT.